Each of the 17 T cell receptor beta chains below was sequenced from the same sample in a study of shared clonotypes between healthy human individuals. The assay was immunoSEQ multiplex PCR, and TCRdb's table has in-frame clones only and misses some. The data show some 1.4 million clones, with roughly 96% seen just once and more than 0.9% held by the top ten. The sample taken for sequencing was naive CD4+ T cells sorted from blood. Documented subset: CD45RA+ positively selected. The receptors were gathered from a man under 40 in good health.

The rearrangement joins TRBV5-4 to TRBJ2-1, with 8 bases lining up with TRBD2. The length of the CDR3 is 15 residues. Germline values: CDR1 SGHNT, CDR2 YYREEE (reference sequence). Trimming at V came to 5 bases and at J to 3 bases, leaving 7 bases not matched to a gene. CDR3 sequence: CASRPGLDLYNEQFF. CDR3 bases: TGTGCCAGCAGGCCGGGACTAGACCTCTACAATGAGCAGTTCTTC.

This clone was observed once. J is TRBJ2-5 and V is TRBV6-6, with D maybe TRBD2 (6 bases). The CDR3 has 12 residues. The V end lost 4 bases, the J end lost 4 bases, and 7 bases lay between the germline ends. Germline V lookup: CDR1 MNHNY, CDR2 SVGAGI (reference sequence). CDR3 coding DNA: TGTGCCAGCAGTTCGGGAGCAGAGACCCAGTACTTC. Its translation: CASSSGAETQYF.

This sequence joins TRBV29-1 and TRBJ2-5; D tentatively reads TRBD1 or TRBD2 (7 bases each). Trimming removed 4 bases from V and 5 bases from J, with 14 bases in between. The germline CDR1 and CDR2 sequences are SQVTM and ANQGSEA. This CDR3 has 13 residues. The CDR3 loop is CSVAGGGPETQYF. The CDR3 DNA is TGCAGCGTTGCAGGGGGGGGTCCGGAGACCCAGTACTTC.

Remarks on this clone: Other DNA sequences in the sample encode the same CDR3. CDR3 residues: CASSGDSNQPQHF. The CDR3 nucleotides read TGTGCCAGCTCGGGGGATAGCAATCAGCCCCAGCATTTT. The chain joins TRBV2 to TRBJ1-5; D may be TRBD1 (5 bases). The V and J ends lost 8 bases and 0 bases respectively, with 8 bases between them. The CDR3 is made up of 13 amino acids. In germline, CDR1 is SNHLY, CDR2 FYNNEI. The full variable domain, rest sourced from reference TRBV2 and TRBJ1-5, is EPEVTQTPSHQVTQMGQEVILRCVPISNHLYFYWYRQILGQKVEFLVSFYNNEISEKSEIFDDQFSVERPDGSNFTLKIRSTKLEDSAMYFCASSGDSNQPQHFGDGTRLSIL.

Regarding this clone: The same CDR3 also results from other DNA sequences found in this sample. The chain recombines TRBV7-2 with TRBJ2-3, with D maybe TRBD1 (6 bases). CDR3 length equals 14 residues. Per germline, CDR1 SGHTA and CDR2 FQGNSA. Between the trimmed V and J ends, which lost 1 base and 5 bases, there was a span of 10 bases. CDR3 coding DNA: TGTGCCAGCAGCTTAGGCAGGGGTGGAGATACGCAGTATTTT. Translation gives CASSLGRGGDTQYF.

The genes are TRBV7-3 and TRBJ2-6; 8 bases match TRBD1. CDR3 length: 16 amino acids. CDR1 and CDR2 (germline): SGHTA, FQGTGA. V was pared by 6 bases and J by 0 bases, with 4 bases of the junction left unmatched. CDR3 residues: CASSRDRSSGANVLTF. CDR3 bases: TGTGCCAGCAGTCGGGACAGGAGCTCTGGGGCCAACGTCCTGACTTTC.

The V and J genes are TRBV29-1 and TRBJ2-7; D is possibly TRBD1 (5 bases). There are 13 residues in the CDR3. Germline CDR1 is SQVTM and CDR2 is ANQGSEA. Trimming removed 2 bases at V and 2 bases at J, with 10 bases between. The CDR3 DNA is TGCAGCGTTGAAATCAGGGCCCCCTACGAGCAGTACTTC. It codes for CSVEIRAPYEQYF.

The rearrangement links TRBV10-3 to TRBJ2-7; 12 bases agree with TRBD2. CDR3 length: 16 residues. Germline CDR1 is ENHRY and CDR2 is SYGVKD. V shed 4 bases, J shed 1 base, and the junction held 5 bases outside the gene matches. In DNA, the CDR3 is TGTGCCATCAGTGGGGGGCTAGCGGGAGGGTCCTACGAGCAGTACTTC. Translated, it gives CAISGGLAGGSYEQYF.

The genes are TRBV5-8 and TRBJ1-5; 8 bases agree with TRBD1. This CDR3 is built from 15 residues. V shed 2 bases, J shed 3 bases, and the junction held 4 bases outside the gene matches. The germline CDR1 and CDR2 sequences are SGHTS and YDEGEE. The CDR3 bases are TGTGCCAGCAGCTTCGGACAGGGCCCCAATCAGCCCCAGCATTTT. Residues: CASSFGQGPNQPQHF.

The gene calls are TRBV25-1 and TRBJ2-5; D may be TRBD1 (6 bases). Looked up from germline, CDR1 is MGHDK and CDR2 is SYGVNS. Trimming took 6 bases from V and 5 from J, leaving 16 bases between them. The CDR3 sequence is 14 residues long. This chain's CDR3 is CASRAGTPRETQYF. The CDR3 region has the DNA TGTGCCAGCAGAGCCGGGACACCGAGGGAGACCCAGTACTTC.

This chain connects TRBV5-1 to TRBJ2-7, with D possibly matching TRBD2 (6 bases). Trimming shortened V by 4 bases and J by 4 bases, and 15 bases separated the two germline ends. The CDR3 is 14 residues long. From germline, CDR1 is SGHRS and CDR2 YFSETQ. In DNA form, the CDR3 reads TGCGCCAGCAGCACAACTACCGGGACTTACGAGCAGTACTTC. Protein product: CASSTTTGTYEQYF.

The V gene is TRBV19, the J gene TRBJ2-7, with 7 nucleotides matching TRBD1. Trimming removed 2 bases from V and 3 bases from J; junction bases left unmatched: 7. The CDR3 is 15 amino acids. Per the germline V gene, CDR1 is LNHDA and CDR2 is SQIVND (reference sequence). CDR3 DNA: TGTGCCAGTAGTATAACGACAGGGCCCAACTACGAGCAGTACTTC. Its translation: CASSITTGPNYEQYF.

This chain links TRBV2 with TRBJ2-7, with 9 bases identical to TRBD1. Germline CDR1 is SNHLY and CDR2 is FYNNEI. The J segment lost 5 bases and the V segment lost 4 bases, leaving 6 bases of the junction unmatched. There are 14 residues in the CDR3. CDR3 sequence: CASSGGTGFHEQYF. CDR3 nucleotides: TGTGCCAGCAGTGGCGGGACAGGGTTCCACGAGCAGTACTTC.

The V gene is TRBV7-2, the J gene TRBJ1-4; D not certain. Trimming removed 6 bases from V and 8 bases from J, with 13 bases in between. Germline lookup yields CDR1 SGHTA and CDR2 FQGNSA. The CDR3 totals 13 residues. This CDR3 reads CASRTSPGEKLFF. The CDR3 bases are TGTGCCAGCAGAACTTCCCCTGGGGAAAAACTGTTTTTT.

The CDR3 loop is CASSDGLQGIYNEQFF. Written as DNA, the CDR3 is TGCGCCAGCAGTGATGGGTTACAGGGGATCTACAATGAGCAGTTCTTC. J is TRBJ2-1 and V is TRBV10-1, with 7 positions matching TRBD1. With 3 bases clipped from V and 3 bases from J, the junction kept 8 bases outside the gene matches. The CDR3 length is 16 residues. Germline CDR1 WNHNN, CDR2 SYGVQD (reference sequence).

CDR3 loop: CASSLARGTDTQYF. The CDR3 coding sequence is TGTGCCAGCAGCCTTGCCCGGGGCACAGATACGCAGTATTTT. The chain uses TRBV28 and TRBJ2-3; D unresolved. CDR3 size: 14 residues. In germline, CDR1 is MDHEN, CDR2 SYDVKM. V was cut by 6 bases and J by 1 base, with 11 bases left in between.

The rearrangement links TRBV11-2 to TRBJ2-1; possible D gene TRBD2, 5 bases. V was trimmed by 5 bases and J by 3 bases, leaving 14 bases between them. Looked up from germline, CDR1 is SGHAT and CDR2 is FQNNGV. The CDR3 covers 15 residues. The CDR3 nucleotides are TGTGCCAGCAGCGACGAAAGCGGTTACTACAATGAGCAGTTCTTC. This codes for CASSDESGYYNEQFF.